Below, 30 T cell receptor beta chains from the same sample are listed, as sequenced in a study of beta chain features in type 1 diabetes. The study reverse transcribed the entire isolated RNA, so it sequenced expressed TCRB transcripts. The assay was immunoSEQ multiplex PCR, and TCRdb's table has in-frame clones only and misses some. The sample records around 430,000 clones, about 29% being singletons. Sequences were obtained from naive CD4+ T cells from blood. The receptors were gathered from a man aged 18 to 29 in good health.

This clone was seen a handful of times. The chain recombines TRBV30 with TRBJ1-1; D remains ambiguous. V was cut by 2 bases and J by 3 bases, with 7 bases left in between. CDR1 and CDR2 (germline): GTSNPN, SVGIG (reference sequence). This CDR3 comprises 12 residues. The CDR3 spells CAWSPVDTEAFF. DNA for the CDR3: TGTGCCTGGAGTCCGGTTGACACTGAAGCTTTCTTT. Filled out from reference TRBV30 and TRBJ1-1, the complete variable domain reads SQTIHQWPATLVQPVGSPLSLECTVEGTSNPNLYWYRQAAGRGLQLLFYSVGIGQISSEVPQNLSASRPQDRQFILSSKKLLLSDSGFYLCAWSPVDTEAFFGQGTRLTVV.

With respect to this clone: The sample carries other DNA sequences with the same CDR3. The chain recombines TRBV30 with TRBJ2-3; unclear D gene. Germline V CDR1 and CDR2: GTSNPN, SVGIG (reference sequence). Trimming stripped 4 bases from V and 1 base from J, with 6 bases between. The CDR3 extends over 12 amino acids. The CDR3 DNA reads as TGTGCCTGGACCTCGGGCACAGATACGCAGTATTTT. This encodes CAWTSGTDTQYF.

This clone was recorded only once. Other DNA sequences in the same sample also yield this CDR3. The chain combines TRBV30 with TRBJ1-4; a possible D gene is TRBD1 (6 bases). Germline assignment: CDR1 GTSNPN and CDR2 SVGIG (reference sequence). V gave up 0 bases and J gave up 8 bases, with 13 bases separating them. This CDR3 region has 14 residues. The CDR3 sequence is CAWSVLQGNEKLFF. Written as DNA, the CDR3 is TGTGCCTGGAGTGTACTACAGGGTAACGAAAAACTGTTTTTT.

This clone was recorded once. V gene TRBV5-4 combines with J gene TRBJ2-1; tentatively, D is TRBD1 (6 bases). Trimming pared 1 base from V and 3 bases from J, leaving 14 bases between. The germline V gene has CDR1 SGHNT and CDR2 YYREEE (reference sequence). The CDR3 length is 16 residues. CDR3 residues: CASSLKSGQHYNEQFF. CDR3 DNA sequence: TGTGCCAGCAGCTTGAAGTCCGGACAGCACTACAATGAGCAGTTCTTC.

V is TRBV25-1 and J is TRBJ2-7; D is ambiguous. V was trimmed by 4 bases and J by 3 bases, leaving 16 bases between them. The CDR3 has 15 amino acids. Looked up from germline, CDR1 is MGHDK and CDR2 is SYGVNS. DNA for the CDR3: TGTGCCAGCAGTGCTTCTCCCAGTAGCCTCTACGAGCAGTACTTC. It translates to CASSASPSSLYEQYF.

J is TRBJ2-1 and V is TRBV6-1; 7 bases line up with TRBD1. The CDR3 is 14 amino acids. V lost 7 bases and J lost 2; bases outside the gene matches: 5. Germline V CDR1 and CDR2: MNHNS, SASEGT. The CDR3 nucleotides read TGTGCCAGCAAGGACAGGATTACCTACAATGAGCAGTTCTTC. Translated: CASKDRITYNEQFF.

A few counts support this clone. This chain connects TRBV2 to TRBJ2-1; the D gene is possibly TRBD1 (6 bases). Deletions cut 6 bases from V and 3 bases from J, with 9 bases between. This CDR3 is 13 amino acids long. Germline CDR1 SNHLY, CDR2 FYNNEI. Written as DNA, the CDR3 is TGTGCCAGCAGCGTGGACAGCTACAATGAGCAGTTCTTC. Its translation: CASSVDSYNEQFF.

This clone was observed a handful of times. This chain connects TRBV30 to TRBJ1-5; tentatively, D is TRBD1 (5 bases). Between the trimmed V and J ends, which lost 0 bases and 4 bases, there was a span of 10 bases. Germline lookup yields CDR1 GTSNPN and CDR2 SVGIG (reference sequence). CDR3 size: 14 residues. CDR3 loop: CAWSVVQANQPQHF. In DNA, the CDR3 is TGTGCCTGGAGTGTGGTACAGGCGAATCAGCCCCAGCATTTT. Looking up the rest from reference TRBV30 and TRBJ1-5 gives the full variable domain: SQTIHQWPATLVQPVGSPLSLECTVEGTSNPNLYWYRQAAGRGLQLLFYSVGIGQISSEVPQNLSASRPQDRQFILSSKKLLLSDSGFYLCAWSVVQANQPQHFGDGTRLSIL.

The rearrangement uses TRBV14 and TRBJ2-1, with unresolved D. V was shortened by 4 bases and J by 0 bases, with 10 bases between the two germline ends. The CDR3 contains 15 residues. Germline V lookup: CDR1 SGHDN, CDR2 FVKESK. The CDR3 DNA is TGTGCCAGCAGCCTGTTCTTCGGCTCCTACAATGAGCAGTTCTTC. Residues: CASSLFFGSYNEQFF.

This clone was found a few times. The chain uses TRBV14 and TRBJ2-5; tentatively, D is TRBD2 (5 bases). This CDR3 has 16 residues. From germline, CDR1 is SGHDN and CDR2 FVKESK. The ends were cut back, 2 bases at V and 0 bases at J, with 13 bases in the middle. For the CDR3, the DNA is TGTGCCAGCAGCCAACCCACTACGGGATACCAAGAGACCCAGTACTTC. Translating gives CASSQPTTGYQETQYF.

This clone came up a few times. The rearrangement links TRBV4-2 to TRBJ2-5, with D uncertain. Germline V CDR1 and CDR2: LGHNA, YNFKEQ. The CDR3 loop spans 15 amino acids. The ends were cut back, 0 bases at V and 2 bases at J, with 10 bases in the middle. This chain's CDR3 is CASSQDQVSQETQYF. The CDR3 region has the DNA TGTGCCAGCAGCCAAGATCAGGTCTCACAAGAGACCCAGTACTTC.

This rearrangement joins TRBV30 to TRBJ2-1; the D gene is possibly TRBD1 (6 bases). The germline V gene has CDR1 GTSNPN and CDR2 SVGIG (reference sequence). V lost 3 bases and J lost 1, with 7 bases in between. There are 13 residues in the CDR3. CDR3 coding DNA: TGTGCCTGGAGCCAGGGGTCCTACAATGAGCAGTTCTTC. Amino acid sequence: CAWSQGSYNEQFF. Looking up the rest from reference TRBV30 and TRBJ2-1 gives the full variable domain: SQTIHQWPATLVQPVGSPLSLECTVEGTSNPNLYWYRQAAGRGLQLLFYSVGIGQISSEVPQNLSASRPQDRQFILSSKKLLLSDSGFYLCAWSQGSYNEQFFGPGTRLTVL.

The V call is TRBV5-1, the J call TRBJ2-3; no reliable D call. Germline V gene sequence: CDR1 SGHRS, CDR2 YFSETQ. The ends were cut back, 4 bases at V and 0 bases at J, with 15 bases in the middle. The CDR3 extends over 16 amino acids. The CDR3, as DNA: TGCGCCAGCAGCCCCGGACCAACATCTAGCACAGATACGCAGTATTTT. This sequence encodes CASSPGPTSSTDTQYF.

J is TRBJ1-1 and V is TRBV27, with D perhaps matching TRBD1 (5 bases). CDR3 length equals 16 residues. The ends were cut back, 6 bases at V and 0 bases at J, with 17 bases in the middle. Germline CDR1 is MNHEY and CDR2 is SMNVEV (reference sequence). For the CDR3, the DNA is TGTGCCAGCAGACCCTCGGGAGGGGTGATGAACACTGAAGCTTTCTTT. Encoded protein: CASRPSGGVMNTEAFF.

The sample holds a few counts of this clone. This sequence joins TRBV5-1 and TRBJ2-3; D may be TRBD1 (5 bases). Trimming shortened V by 3 bases and J by 1 base, and 9 bases separated the two germline ends. This CDR3 has 14 amino acids. Germline loops: CDR1 SGHRS, CDR2 YFSETQ. The CDR3 loop reads CASSSKTGTDTQYF. CDR3 in DNA: TGCGCCAGCAGCTCGAAGACAGGCACAGATACGCAGTATTTT.

V and J are TRBV6-5 and TRBJ2-1; 12 bases map to TRBD2. CDR3 size: 12 residues. V trimming: 11 bases; J trimming: 5 bases; junction bases outside the gene matches: 1. Germline CDR1 reads MNHEY; CDR2 reads SVGAGI. CDR3 DNA sequence: TGTGCCGCTAGCGGGAGGGACAATGAGCAGTTCTTC. Its translation: CAASGRDNEQFF.

J is TRBJ2-1 and V is TRBV16; D ambiguous. V lost 0 bases and J lost 8, with 5 bases in between. This CDR3 is built from 12 residues. Germline V gene sequence: CDR1 KGHSY, CDR2 FQNENV. The CDR3 DNA sequence: TGTGCCAGCAGCCAATCTAGGCATGAGCAGTTCTTC. Encoded protein: CASSQSRHEQFF.

This clone was seen a handful of times. The chain couples TRBV30 to TRBJ1-2; D call uncertain. There are 13 residues in the CDR3. CDR1 and CDR2 from the germline V gene are GTSNPN and SVGIG (reference sequence). V was pared by 2 bases and J by 1 base, with 8 bases between. The CDR3 DNA sequence: TGTGCCTGGAGTCCCGCGCTTAACTATGGCTACACCTTC. It yields the protein CAWSPALNYGYTF.

The chain joins TRBV4-2 to TRBJ2-5; D possibly matches TRBD1 or TRBD2 (5 bases each). The CDR3 is 15 amino acids. The V end was cut by 3 bases, the J end by 2 bases, with 13 bases between. Looked up from germline, CDR1 is LGHNA and CDR2 is YNFKEQ. The CDR3 region is CASSQGLGRQETQYF. In nucleotides, the CDR3 is TGTGCCAGCAGCCAGGGGTTGGGACGGCAAGAGACCCAGTACTTC.

This clone was detected a few times. The chain employs TRBV2 and TRBJ2-1, with 12 bases that match TRBD2. V lost 10 bases, J lost 6 bases, and 10 bases stayed unmatched. Germline loops: CDR1 SNHLY, CDR2 FYNNEI. The CDR3 consists of 15 residues. The CDR3, as DNA: TGTGCCACCCATCGGACTAGCGGGATTTCCAATGAGCAGTTCTTC. As protein: CATHRTSGISNEQFF. The whole variable domain, remainder taken from reference TRBV2 and TRBJ2-1, is EPEVTQTPSHQVTQMGQEVILRCVPISNHLYFYWYRQILGQKVEFLVSFYNNEISEKSEIFDDQFSVERPDGSNFTLKIRSTKLEDSAMYFCATHRTSGISNEQFFGPGTRLTVL.

Notes on this clone: Within the sample, other DNA sequences also encode this same CDR3. The CDR3 reads CASSLDRGTDTQYF. CDR3 coding DNA: TGTGCCAGCAGCTTGGATCGTGGCACAGATACGCAGTATTTT. The rearrangement links TRBV5-4 to TRBJ2-3; D is undetermined. Germline CDR1 SGHNT, CDR2 YYREEE (reference sequence). Trimming removed 0 bases from V and 1 base from J, with 6 bases in between. This CDR3 region has 14 residues.

This clone has more than one count but fewer than ten. The chain couples TRBV9 to TRBJ2-3; 8 nucleotides agree with TRBD1. There are 14 residues in the CDR3. J lost 3 bases, V lost 4 bases, and 4 bases had no gene match. CDR1 SGDLS and CDR2 YYNGEE come from the germline V gene. The CDR3 region is CASSPWTGTDTQYF. The CDR3 DNA is TGTGCCAGCAGCCCCTGGACAGGGACAGATACGCAGTATTTT. Based on the CDR3 plus reference TRBV9 and TRBJ2-3, the full variable domain is DSGVTQTPKHLITATGQRVTLRCSPRSGDLSVYWYQQSLDQGLQFLIQYYNGEERAKGNILERFSAQQFPDLHSELNLSSLELGDSALYFCASSPWTGTDTQYFGPGTRLTVL.

The chain is built from TRBV10-3 and TRBJ2-3; 9 nucleotides line up with TRBD2. V shed 8 bases, J shed 6 bases, and the junction held 6 bases outside the gene matches. This CDR3 comprises 13 residues. Germline V gene sequence: CDR1 ENHRY, CDR2 SYGVKD. The CDR3 sequence is CAIASGIADTQYF. The CDR3 DNA sequence: TGTGCCATCGCTAGCGGGATTGCGGATACGCAGTATTTT.

This clone was recorded a few times. V is TRBV6-5 and J is TRBJ2-3; perhaps TRBD2 as D (7 bases). The germline V gene encodes CDR1 MNHEY and CDR2 SVGAGI. The V end was cut by 7 bases, the J end by 0 bases, with 14 bases between. The CDR3 runs 15 residues. CDR3 protein: CASTPGGVSTDTQYF. The DNA of the CDR3 is TGTGCCAGCACCCCGGGGGGCGTCAGCACAGATACGCAGTATTTT.

This CDR3 reads CASSLIPAIQEGYTF. The CDR3 nucleotides read TGTGCCAGCAGCTTAATCCCCGCGATCCAGGAAGGCTACACCTTC. This chain links TRBV13 with TRBJ1-2; D is undetermined. The CDR3 loop spans 15 amino acids. Trimming shortened V by 2 bases and J by 8 bases, and 18 bases separated the two germline ends. Germline V gene sequence: CDR1 PRHDT, CDR2 FYEKMQ (reference sequence).

The chain couples TRBV4-1 to TRBJ1-2; the D is unclear. V was shortened by 1 base and J by 8 bases, with 20 bases between the two germline ends. Germline V lookup: CDR1 MGHRA, CDR2 YSYEKL. The CDR3 has 16 residues. The CDR3 nucleotides read TGCGCCAGCAGCCAAGGGGTCCTTTTGAGATGGGAAGGCTACACCTTC. The encoded protein is CASSQGVLLRWEGYTF.

The table lists this clone with a few counts. The rearrangement joins TRBV29-1 to TRBJ2-7; 7 bases line up with TRBD2. V was pared by 8 bases and J by 6 bases, with 13 bases of the junction left unmatched. The germline CDR1 and CDR2 sequences are SQVTM and ANQGSEA. The CDR3 is made up of 13 amino acids. The CDR3 sequence: CSFRAASGIEQYF. The CDR3 DNA sequence: TGCAGCTTCCGGGCAGCCAGCGGGATCGAGCAGTACTTC.

As to this clone: The sample holds other DNA sequences that translate to the same CDR3. The rearrangement joins TRBV29-1 to TRBJ1-1, with D uncertain. CDR3 size: 13 residues. Germline-derived CDR1 and CDR2 are SQVTM and ANQGSEA. V gave up 2 bases and J gave up 0 bases, with 7 bases separating them. The CDR3 DNA sequence: TGCAGCGTTGAAACGGGGTTGAACACTGAAGCTTTCTTT. It translates to CSVETGLNTEAFF.

The chain links TRBV5-1 to TRBJ2-7; D unresolved. The germline gives CDR1 SGHRS, CDR2 YFSETQ. The germline V and J ends were trimmed by 3 bases and 0 bases, with 10 bases remaining between them. The CDR3 loop spans 14 amino acids. CDR3 amino acids: CASSSTRSSYEQYF. The CDR3 bases are TGCGCCAGCAGCTCCACACGGAGCTCCTACGAGCAGTACTTC.

This clone was seen a few times. This chain connects TRBV5-4 to TRBJ2-1; D possibly uses TRBD1 or TRBD2 (5 bases each). The germline V gene encodes CDR1 SGHNT and CDR2 YYREEE (reference sequence). The CDR3 has 15 residues. V was pared by 4 bases and J by 5 bases, with 16 bases between. The CDR3 sequence: CASSLRESLNNEQFF. Written as DNA, the CDR3 is TGTGCCAGCAGCCTCAGGGAGAGCCTTAACAATGAGCAGTTCTTC.